This passage covers 18 T cell receptor beta chains from one sample sequenced in a study of T cell repertoires in cytomegalovirus infection. TCRdb independently ran MiXCR on the reads; one entry per CDR3 protein. The repertoire holds approximately 500,000 distinct CDR3 sequences, with over 9% as singletons. Sequencing was done on a sample of PBMCs. The source of these receptors is a human donor in good health (CMV status not recorded). Some clones in this sample may be carry-over from other donors' samples.

This clonotype has a handful of counts. The J gene is TRBJ1-5, the V gene TRBV20-1; D is possibly TRBD1 (5 bases). Trimming cost V 1 base and J 7 bases, with 14 bases left between them. The length of the CDR3 is 14 residues. Germline lookup yields CDR1 DFQATT and CDR2 SNEGSKA (reference sequence). This CDR3 reads CSARGGAGWQPQHF. The CDR3 nucleotides are TGCAGTGCTAGAGGAGGGGCAGGGTGGCAGCCCCAGCATTTT.

The chain couples TRBV3-1 to TRBJ2-7; 11 positions agree with TRBD2. V gave up 4 bases and J gave up 1 base; unmatched junction bases: 12. Germline CDR1 is LGHDT and CDR2 is YNNKEL (reference sequence). The length of the CDR3 is 18 residues. CDR3 region: CASSPAGTSGITSYEQYF. In DNA, the CDR3 is TGTGCCAGCAGCCCCGCCGGGACTAGCGGTATTACTTCCTACGAGCAGTACTTC.

This clonotype has a handful of counts. The chain uses TRBV3-1 and TRBJ2-1, with TRBD2 matching over 14 bases. V was pared by 1 base and J by 3 bases, with 11 bases of the junction left unmatched. The CDR3 covers 20 residues. Germline V gives CDR1 LGHDT, CDR2 YNNKEL (reference sequence). DNA for the CDR3: TGTGCCAGCAGCCAAGTCCACCCGGGACTAGCGGGAGTCCTCTACAATGAGCAGTTCTTC. Translating it yields CASSQVHPGLAGVLYNEQFF.

This clonotype was observed many times. The chain carries TRBV3-1 and TRBJ2-1, with 7 bases aligning to TRBD2. CDR1 and CDR2 (germline): LGHDT, YNNKEL (reference sequence). The CDR3 is 16 amino acids. The junction had 6 bases not matched to a gene; V was cut back by 4 bases and J by 0 bases. CDR3 region: CASSPGGFRSYNEQFF. The CDR3 coding sequence is TGTGCCAGCAGCCCGGGGGGTTTTCGCTCCTACAATGAGCAGTTCTTC.

This clonotype was picked up many times. This sequence joins TRBV6-2 or TRBV6-3 and TRBJ2-3, with D unresolved. CDR1 is MNHEY and CDR2 is SVGEGT in the germline V gene. There are 15 residues in the CDR3. V lost 4 bases to trimming and J lost 0 bases, with 11 bases between them. This CDR3 reads CASSSPHVSTDTQYF. In nucleotides, the CDR3 is TGTGCCAGCAGTTCCCCCCACGTTAGCACAGATACGCAGTATTTT.

This chain joins TRBV9 and TRBJ2-2; TRBD1 is a possible D gene (6 bases). The CDR3 has 17 amino acids. Trimming left V 7 bases short and J 3 bases short, with 22 bases between. The germline V gene encodes CDR1 SGDLS and CDR2 YYNGEE. This CDR3 reads CASGTIQTGLDTGELFF. In DNA, the CDR3 is TGTGCCAGCGGCACCATACAAACAGGGCTCGACACCGGGGAGCTGTTTTTT.

This clonotype was counted many times. V is TRBV6-5 and J is TRBJ1-2; D gene unclear. This CDR3 spans 16 amino acids. Per the germline V gene, CDR1 is MNHEY and CDR2 is SVGAGI. V lost 0 bases, J lost 3 bases, and 14 bases lay in between. The CDR3 DNA is TGTGCCAGCAGTTACTCGAGGCCGGTCGGGCACTATGGCTACACCTTC. Protein sequence: CASSYSRPVGHYGYTF.

The chain joins TRBV5-1 to TRBJ2-4, with TRBD1 matching 10 bases. Germline assignment: CDR1 SGHRS and CDR2 YFSETQ. This CDR3 has 14 residues. V was clipped by 4 bases and J by 8 bases; unmatched bases: 6. As DNA, the CDR3 is TGCGCCAGCAGCAGGACAGGGGGGGAGGACATTCAGTACTTC. This gives the protein CASSRTGGEDIQYF.

This clonotype came up many times. The chain has TRBV7-6 and TRBJ1-1; 7 bases are shared with TRBD1. CDR3 length: 18 residues. Looked up from germline, CDR1 is SGHVS and CDR2 is FNYEAQ. The trim removed 1 base at V and 1 base at J, leaving 12 bases unmatched. The CDR3 coding sequence is TGTGCCAGCAGCTTAGGTCCCACCGGAGGGGGCGCGAACACTGAAGCTTTCTTT. The encoded protein is CASSLGPTGGGANTEAFF.

The chain joins TRBV9 to TRBJ2-7; 7 nucleotides line up with TRBD1. Germline trimming cut 6 bases from V and 5 bases from J; bases unmatched to any gene: 11. The CDR3 has 14 residues. In germline, CDR1 is SGDLS, CDR2 YYNGEE. The CDR3 sequence is CASTLGSGGNEQYF. Written as DNA, the CDR3 is TGTGCCAGCACCCTGGGCTCAGGGGGTAACGAGCAGTACTTC.

The sample holds many counts of this clonotype. V and J are TRBV7-8 and TRBJ1-1; 7 bases match TRBD1. Germline V gene data show CDR1 as SGHVS and CDR2 as FQNEAQ. V was clipped by 8 bases and J by 0 bases; unmatched bases: 6. CDR3 length: 14 amino acids. CDR3 DNA: TGTGCCAGCTTGGGCAGGGGGATGAACACTGAAGCTTTCTTT. This sequence encodes CASLGRGMNTEAFF.

The chain joins TRBV3-1 to TRBJ2-4, with D tentatively TRBD1 (6 bases). The CDR3 extends over 15 amino acids. Germline loops: CDR1 LGHDT, CDR2 YNNKEL (reference sequence). The V end lost 4 bases, the J end lost 12 bases, and 22 bases lay between the germline ends. CDR3 DNA sequence: TGTGCCAGCAGCCTCAGGGGCGGCCGCAGGGGAAATCAGTACTTC. The encoded protein is CASSLRGGRRGNQYF. The full variable domain, in which reference TRBV3-1 and TRBJ2-4 provide the parts outside the CDR3, is DTAVSQTPKYLVTQMGNDKSIKCEQNLGHDTMYWYKQDSKKFLKIMFSYNNKELIINETVPNRFSPKSPDKAHLNLHINSLELGDSAVYFCASSLRGGRRGNQYFGAGTRLSVL.

This clonotype appeared many times. The J gene is TRBJ2-2, the V gene TRBV7-9; the D is unclear. The V gene's germline CDR1 is SEHNR and CDR2 FQNEAQ (reference sequence). The CDR3 is 15 residues long. The ends were cut back, 0 bases at V and 0 bases at J, with 5 bases in the middle. DNA of the CDR3: TGTGCCAGCAGCTTAGCCAGCCCGAACACCGGGGAGCTGTTTTTT. This sequence encodes CASSLASPNTGELFF.

This clonotype occurred many times. CDR3 loop: CATSSGTGTGLDIQYF. DNA of the CDR3: TGTGCCACCAGCAGTGGAACCGGGACGGGGCTAGACATTCAGTACTTC. The rearrangement uses TRBV15 and TRBJ2-4; D could derive from TRBD1 or TRBD2 (5 bases each). CDR3 length equals 16 residues. The V gene's germline CDR1 is LNHNV and CDR2 YYDKDF (reference sequence). The V and J ends lost 3 bases and 8 bases respectively, with 20 bases between them.

This sequence joins TRBV4-2 and TRBJ2-1; TRBD2 matches at 11 bases. V lost 1 base and J lost 8; bases outside the gene matches: 10. CDR3 length equals 17 residues. Germline CDR1 is LGHNA and CDR2 is YNFKEQ. The CDR3 coding sequence is TGTGCCAGCAGCCAAGTGGTTAGCGGGGGGGCAAAGGATGAGCAGTTCTTC. It specifies CASSQVVSGGAKDEQFF.

This clonotype showed up many times. J is TRBJ1-5 and V is TRBV27; D not certain. CDR1 MNHEY and CDR2 SMNVEV come from the germline V gene (reference sequence). The V end was cut by 2 bases, the J end by 5 bases, with 13 bases between. This CDR3 is 15 amino acids long. In DNA form, the CDR3 reads TGTGCCAGCAGTTTAGGTTGGGATTCGGATCAGCCCCAGCATTTT. This gives the protein CASSLGWDSDQPQHF.

Ten or more counts support this clonotype. This sequence joins TRBV6-5 and TRBJ1-2; 11 nucleotides agree with TRBD1. The germline V gene has CDR1 MNHEY and CDR2 SVGAGI. After removal of 7 bases from V and 7 bases from J, the junction contained 8 bases not matched to a gene. CDR3 length equals 14 residues. CDR3 residues: CASNQDRGRSGYTF. CDR3 in DNA: TGTGCCAGCAACCAGGACAGGGGGCGTAGTGGCTACACCTTC.

This clonotype was recorded at least ten times. The chain combines TRBV7-9 with TRBJ1-4; 10 bases line up with TRBD1. The CDR3 runs 18 residues. Germline V gene data show CDR1 as SEHNR and CDR2 as FQNEAQ (reference sequence). J was trimmed by 5 bases and V by 2 bases; bases with no gene match: 11. CDR3 bases: TGTGCCAGCAGCTTAATTAACTTGGCGGGACAGGGGAATGAAAAACTGTTTTTT. This encodes CASSLINLAGQGNEKLFF.